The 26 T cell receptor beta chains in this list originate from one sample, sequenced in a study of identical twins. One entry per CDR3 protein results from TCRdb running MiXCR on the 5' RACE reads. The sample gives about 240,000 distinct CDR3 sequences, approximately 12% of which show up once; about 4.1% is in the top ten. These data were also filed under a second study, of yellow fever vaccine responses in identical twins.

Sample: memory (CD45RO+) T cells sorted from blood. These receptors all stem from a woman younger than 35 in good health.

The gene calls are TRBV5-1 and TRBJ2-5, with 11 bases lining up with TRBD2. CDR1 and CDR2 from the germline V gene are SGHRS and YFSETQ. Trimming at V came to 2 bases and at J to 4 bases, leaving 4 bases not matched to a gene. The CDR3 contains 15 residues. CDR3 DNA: TGCGCCAGCAGCTTTCTAGCGGGAGGTAGAGAGACCCAGTACTTC. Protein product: CASSFLAGGRETQYF.

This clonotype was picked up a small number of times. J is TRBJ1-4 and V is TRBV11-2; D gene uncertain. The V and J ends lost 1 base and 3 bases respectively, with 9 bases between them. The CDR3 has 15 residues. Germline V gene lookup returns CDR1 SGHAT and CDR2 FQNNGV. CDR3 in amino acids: CASSLGPNPNEKLFF. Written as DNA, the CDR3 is TGTGCCAGCAGCTTAGGACCGAACCCTAATGAAAAACTGTTTTTT.

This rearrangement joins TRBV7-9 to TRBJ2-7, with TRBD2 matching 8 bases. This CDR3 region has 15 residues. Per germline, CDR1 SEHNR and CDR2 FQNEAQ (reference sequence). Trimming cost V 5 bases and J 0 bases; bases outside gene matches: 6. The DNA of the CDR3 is TGTGCCAGCAGCACACGCGGGGGGAGCTCCTACGAGCAGTACTTC. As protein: CASSTRGGSSYEQYF.

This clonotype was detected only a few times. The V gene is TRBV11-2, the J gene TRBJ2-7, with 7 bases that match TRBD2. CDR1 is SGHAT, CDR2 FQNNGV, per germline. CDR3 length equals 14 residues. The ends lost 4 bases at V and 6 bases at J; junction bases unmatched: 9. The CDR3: CASSSLREIGEQYF. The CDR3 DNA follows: TGTGCCAGCAGCTCCTTGCGGGAGATAGGCGAGCAGTACTTC.

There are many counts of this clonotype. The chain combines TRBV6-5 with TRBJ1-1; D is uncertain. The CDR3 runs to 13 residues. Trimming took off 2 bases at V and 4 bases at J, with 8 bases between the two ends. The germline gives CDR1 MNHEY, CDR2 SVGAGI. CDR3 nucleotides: TGTGCCAGCAGTTACAAGACGACCACTGAAGCTTTCTTT. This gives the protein CASSYKTTTEAFF.

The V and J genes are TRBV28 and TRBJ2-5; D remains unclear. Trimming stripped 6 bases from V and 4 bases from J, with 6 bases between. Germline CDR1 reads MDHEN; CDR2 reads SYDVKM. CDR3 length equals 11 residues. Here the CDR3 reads CASSNRETQYF. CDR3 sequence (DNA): TGTGCCAGCAGCAACCGAGAGACCCAGTACTTC.

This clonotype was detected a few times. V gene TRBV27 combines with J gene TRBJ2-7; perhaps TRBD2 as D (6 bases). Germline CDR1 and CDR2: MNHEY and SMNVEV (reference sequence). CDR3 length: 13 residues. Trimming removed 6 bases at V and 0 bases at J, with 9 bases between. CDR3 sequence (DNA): TGTGCCAGCAGGGGCGGGGACTCCTACGAGCAGTACTTC. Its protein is CASRGGDSYEQYF.

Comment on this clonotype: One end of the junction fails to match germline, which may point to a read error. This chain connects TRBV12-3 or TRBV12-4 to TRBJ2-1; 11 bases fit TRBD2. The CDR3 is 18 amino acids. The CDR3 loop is CASCLQGTSGITYNEQFF. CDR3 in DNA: TGTGCCAGCTGTTTACAGGGGACTAGCGGCATTACCTACAATGAGCAGTTCTTC.

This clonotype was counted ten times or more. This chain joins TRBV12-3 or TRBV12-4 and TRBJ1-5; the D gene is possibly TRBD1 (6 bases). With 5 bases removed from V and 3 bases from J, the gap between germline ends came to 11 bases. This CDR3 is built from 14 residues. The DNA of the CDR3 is TGTGCCAGCAGTGGGGGCCTTCCCAATCAGCCCCAGCATTTT. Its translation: CASSGGLPNQPQHF.

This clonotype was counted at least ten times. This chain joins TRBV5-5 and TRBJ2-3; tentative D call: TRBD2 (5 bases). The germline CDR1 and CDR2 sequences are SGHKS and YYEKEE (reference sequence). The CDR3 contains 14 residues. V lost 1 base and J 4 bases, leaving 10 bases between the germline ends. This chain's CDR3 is CASSLSGIPDTQYF. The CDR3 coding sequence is TGTGCCAGCAGCTTGTCGGGGATTCCAGATACGCAGTATTTT.

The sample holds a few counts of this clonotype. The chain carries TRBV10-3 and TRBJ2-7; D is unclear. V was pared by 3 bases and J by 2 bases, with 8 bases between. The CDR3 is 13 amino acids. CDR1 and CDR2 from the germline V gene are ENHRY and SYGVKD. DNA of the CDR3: TGTGCCATCAGTGATATGGGCACCTACGAGCAGTACTTC. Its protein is CAISDMGTYEQYF.

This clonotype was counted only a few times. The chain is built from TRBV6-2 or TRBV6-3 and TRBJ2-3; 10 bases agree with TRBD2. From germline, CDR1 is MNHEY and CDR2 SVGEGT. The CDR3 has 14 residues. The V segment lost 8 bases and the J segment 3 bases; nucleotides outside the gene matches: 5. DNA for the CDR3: TGTGCCAGCGCAAGGACTAGCGGAACAGATACGCAGTATTTT. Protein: CASARTSGTDTQYF.

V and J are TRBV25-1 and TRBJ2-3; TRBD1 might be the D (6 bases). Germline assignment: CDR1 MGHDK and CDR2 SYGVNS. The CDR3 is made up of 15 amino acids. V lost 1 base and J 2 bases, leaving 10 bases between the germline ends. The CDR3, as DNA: TGTGCCAGCAGTGAATGGGACACCGACACAGATACGCAGTATTTT. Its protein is CASSEWDTDTDTQYF.

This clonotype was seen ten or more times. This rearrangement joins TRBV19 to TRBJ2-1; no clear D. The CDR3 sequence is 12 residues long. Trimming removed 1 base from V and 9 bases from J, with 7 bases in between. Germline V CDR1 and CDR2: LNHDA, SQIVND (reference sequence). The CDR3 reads CASSIGNSEQFF. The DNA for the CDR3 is TGTGCCAGTAGTATAGGGAACAGTGAGCAGTTCTTC.

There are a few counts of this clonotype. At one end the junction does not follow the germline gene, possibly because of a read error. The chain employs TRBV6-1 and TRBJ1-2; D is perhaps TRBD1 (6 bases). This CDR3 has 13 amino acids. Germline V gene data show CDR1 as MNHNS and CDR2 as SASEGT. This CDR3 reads CASNEGGNYGYTF. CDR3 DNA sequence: TGTGCCAGCAATGAAGGGGGAAACTATGGCTACACCTTC.

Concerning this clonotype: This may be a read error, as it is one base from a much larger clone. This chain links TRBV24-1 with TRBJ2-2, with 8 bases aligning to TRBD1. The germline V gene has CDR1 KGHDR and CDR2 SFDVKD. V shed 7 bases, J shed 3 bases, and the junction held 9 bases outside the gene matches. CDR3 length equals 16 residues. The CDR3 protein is CATRMAGGADTGELFF. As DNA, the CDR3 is TGTGCCACCAGGATGGCAGGGGGCGCGGACACCGGGGAGCTGTTTTTT.

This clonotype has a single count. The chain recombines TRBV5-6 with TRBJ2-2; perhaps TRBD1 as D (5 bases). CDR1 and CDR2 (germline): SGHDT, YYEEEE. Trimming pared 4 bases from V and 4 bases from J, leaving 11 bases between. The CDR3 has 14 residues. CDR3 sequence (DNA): TGTGCCAGCAGCCCAGCGACAGCCACCGGGGAGCTGTTTTTT. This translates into CASSPATATGELFF.

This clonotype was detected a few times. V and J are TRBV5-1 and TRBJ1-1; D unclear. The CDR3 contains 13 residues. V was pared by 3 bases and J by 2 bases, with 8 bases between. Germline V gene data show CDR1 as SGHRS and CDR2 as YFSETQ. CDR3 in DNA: TGCGCCAGCAGCTCTCAGGCCAACACTGAAGCTTTCTTT. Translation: CASSSQANTEAFF.

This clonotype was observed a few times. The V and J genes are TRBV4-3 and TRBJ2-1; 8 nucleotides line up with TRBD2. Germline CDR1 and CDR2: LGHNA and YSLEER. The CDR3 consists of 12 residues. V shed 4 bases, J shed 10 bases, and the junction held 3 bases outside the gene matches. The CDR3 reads CASSRGGFEQFF. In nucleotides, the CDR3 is TGCGCCAGCAGCCGCGGGGGGTTCGAGCAGTTCTTC.

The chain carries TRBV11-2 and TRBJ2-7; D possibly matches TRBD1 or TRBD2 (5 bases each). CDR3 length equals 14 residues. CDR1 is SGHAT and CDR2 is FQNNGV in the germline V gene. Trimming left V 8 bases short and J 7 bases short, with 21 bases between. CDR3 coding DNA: TGTGCCAGCGCCCGGGACCTACTAGTGAGAGAGCAGTACTTC. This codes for CASARDLLVREQYF.

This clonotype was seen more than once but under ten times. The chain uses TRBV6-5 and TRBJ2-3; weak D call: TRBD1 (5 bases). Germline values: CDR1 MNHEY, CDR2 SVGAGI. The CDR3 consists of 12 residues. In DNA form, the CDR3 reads TGTGCTACCAGGGCGGAAGCAGATACGCAGTATTTT. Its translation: CATRAEADTQYF.

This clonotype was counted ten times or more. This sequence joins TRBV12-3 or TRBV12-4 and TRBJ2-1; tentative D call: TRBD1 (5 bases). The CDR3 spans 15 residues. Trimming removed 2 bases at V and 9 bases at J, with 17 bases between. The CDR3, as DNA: TGTGCCAGCAGTTTACTTCAGGGCCCGACGGGTGAGCAGTTCTTC. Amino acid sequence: CASSLLQGPTGEQFF.

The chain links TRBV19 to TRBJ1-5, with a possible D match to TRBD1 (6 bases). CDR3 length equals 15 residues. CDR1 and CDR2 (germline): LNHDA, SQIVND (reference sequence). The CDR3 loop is CVRPSGGQGNQPQHF. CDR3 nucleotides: TGTGTCAGACCCTCCGGGGGGCAGGGAAATCAGCCCCAGCATTTT.

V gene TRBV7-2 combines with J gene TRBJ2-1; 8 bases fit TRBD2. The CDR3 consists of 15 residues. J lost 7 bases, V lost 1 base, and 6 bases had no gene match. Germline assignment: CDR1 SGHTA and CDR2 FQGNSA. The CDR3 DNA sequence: TGTGCCAGCAGCTTAGAAGGGTCGGGGGGGAATGAGCAGTTCTTC. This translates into CASSLEGSGGNEQFF. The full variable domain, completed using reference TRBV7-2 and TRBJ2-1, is GAGVSQSPSNKVTEKGKDVELRCDPISGHTALYWYRQSLGQGLEFLIYFQGNSAPDKSGLPSDRFSAERTGGSVSTLTIQRTQQEDSAVYLCASSLEGSGGNEQFFGPGTRLTVL.

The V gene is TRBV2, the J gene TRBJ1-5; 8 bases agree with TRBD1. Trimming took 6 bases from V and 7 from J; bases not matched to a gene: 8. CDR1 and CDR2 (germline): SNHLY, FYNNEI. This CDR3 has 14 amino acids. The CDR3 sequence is CASSEDRVPQPQHF. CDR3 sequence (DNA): TGTGCCAGCAGCGAGGACAGGGTTCCCCAGCCCCAGCATTTT.

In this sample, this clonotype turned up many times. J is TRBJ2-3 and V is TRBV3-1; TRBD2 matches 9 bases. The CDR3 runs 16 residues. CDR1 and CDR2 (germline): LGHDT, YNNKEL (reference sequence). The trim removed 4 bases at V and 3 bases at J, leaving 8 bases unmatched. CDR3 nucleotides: TGTGCCAGCAGCCGGAGACTAGCGGAGATGACAGATACGCAGTATTTT. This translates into CASSRRLAEMTDTQYF.